This record concerns one T cell receptor beta chain sequence. The record originates from a study of shared clonotypes between healthy human individuals. Study in general: The study used three CD4 naive, three CD4 memory, two CD8 naive and one CD8 memory plate per donor.

Profiling relied on immunoSEQ multiplex PCR, and the TCRdb table lists in-frame clones only, not all of them. Of a few million clones in the sample, around 90% were seen once. The CDR3 consists of 17 residues. Per germline, CDR1 SQVTM and CDR2 ANQGSEA. Trimming cost V 7 bases and J 1 base, with 24 bases left between them. The TCR originated in a man between 18 and 35 years old in good health. Some clones in this sample may be carry-over from other donors' samples. The chain links TRBV29-1 to TRBJ2-3, with a possible D match to TRBD2 (5 bases). The specimen was naive CD4+ T cells from PBMCs. Subset: CD45RA+ positively selected. The CDR3 bases are TGCAGCGCCGAGGAGCCCTTGCGCGCCGGGGGCACAGATACGCAGTATTTT. Protein: CSAEEPLRAGGTDTQYF.